The 11 T cell receptor beta chains below come from one sample, sequenced in a study of PD-L1 blockade in urothelial cancer. Time point defined: pretreatment peripheral blood. Clones were sequenced by immunoSEQ multiplex PCR, and TCRdb holds only the in-frame ones, with some missing. Seen here are fewer than 95,000 clones, roughly 89% observed once, and the top ten hold roughly 2%. The sample was PBMCs, taken around atezolizumab (anti-PD-L1) treatment. The receptors stem from a man between 60 and 75 years old with urothelial cancer.

This clone has a single count. The chain couples TRBV6-5 to TRBJ1-1; weak D call: TRBD1 (5 bases). Germline assignment: CDR1 MNHEY and CDR2 SVGAGI. The ends were cut back, 6 bases at V and 4 bases at J, with 9 bases in the middle. The CDR3 is 12 residues long. CDR3 nucleotides: TGTGCCAGCAGCCAGGGTGGCACTGAAGCTTTCTTT. It is translated as CASSQGGTEAFF.

The J gene is TRBJ1-2, the V gene TRBV7-9; 9 bases match TRBD1. This CDR3 is 16 amino acids long. J was trimmed by 6 bases and V by 5 bases; bases with no gene match: 13. Germline assignment: CDR1 SEHNR and CDR2 FQNEAQ (reference sequence). In nucleotides, the CDR3 is TGTGCCAGCAGCCCGGGACAGGGATTCTTCTTCCATGGCTACACCTTC. Encoded protein: CASSPGQGFFFHGYTF.

The chain employs TRBV5-8 and TRBJ1-1; weak D call: TRBD1 (6 bases). V was shortened by 0 bases and J by 4 bases, with 10 bases between the two germline ends. Germline lookup yields CDR1 SGHTS and CDR2 YDEGEE. The CDR3 consists of 14 residues. CDR3 coding DNA: TGTGCCAGCAGCTTGGAGGGGGTCGGCACTGAAGCTTTCTTT. This encodes CASSLEGVGTEAFF. Variable domain in full (rest from reference TRBV5-8 and TRBJ1-1): EAGVTQSPTHLIKTRGQQATLRCSPISGHTSVYWYQQALGLGLQFLLWYDEGEERNRGNFPPRFSGRQFPNYSSELNVNALELEDSALYLCASSLEGVGTEAFFGQGTRLTVV.

The rearrangement joins TRBV14 to TRBJ2-2, with 7 bases that match TRBD2. Trimming took 4 bases from V and 6 from J; bases not matched to a gene: 14. Germline V gives CDR1 SGHDN, CDR2 FVKESK. CDR3 size: 17 residues. The CDR3 sequence is CASSLRGASGRAGELFF. The CDR3 region has the DNA TGTGCCAGCAGCCTACGTGGGGCTAGCGGCCGCGCCGGGGAGCTGTTTTTT. Combining the CDR3 with reference TRBV14 and TRBJ2-2 gives the whole variable domain EAGVTQFPSHSVIEKGQTVTLRCDPISGHDNLYWYRRVMGKEIKFLLHFVKESKQDESGMPNNRFLAERTGGTYSTLKVQPAELEDSGVYFCASSLRGASGRAGELFFGEGSRLTVL.

This clone was seen a few times. The rearrangement links TRBV5-5 to TRBJ1-6, with 7 nucleotides matching TRBD1. Trimming took 4 bases from V and 7 from J; bases not matched to a gene: 5. The CDR3 has 14 residues. Germline V gene sequence: CDR1 SGHKS, CDR2 YYEKEE (reference sequence). CDR3 amino acids: CASSRQGWNSPLHF. The CDR3, as DNA: TGTGCCAGCAGCCGACAGGGATGGAATTCACCCCTCCACTTT.

Worth noting for this clone: The junction differs from germline at one of its ends, possibly a read error. The rearrangement joins TRBV27 to TRBJ1-5, with TRBD1 identical over 7 bases. Germline CDR1 MNHEY, CDR2 SMNVEV (reference sequence). CDR3 length: 15 residues. The CDR3 loop reads CAGSLSSQGSQPQHF. The CDR3 bases are TGTGCCGGCAGTTTATCGTCACAGGGGAGTCAGCCCCAGCATTTT.

The chain employs TRBV5-4 and TRBJ2-7; 8 bases line up with TRBD2. Losses at the gene ends were 0 bases for V and 7 bases for J; bases not matched to a gene: 6. This CDR3 contains 14 residues. Germline values: CDR1 SGHNT, CDR2 YYREEE (reference sequence). The CDR3 nucleotides read TGTGCCAGCAGCTTGGCCGGGGGGGCTGGGGAGCAGTACTTC. Amino acid sequence: CASSLAGGAGEQYF.

The chain links TRBV7-2 to TRBJ2-5; D may be TRBD1 (6 bases). V was pared by 6 bases and J by 7 bases, with 21 bases between. Germline CDR1 SGHTA, CDR2 FQGNSA. This CDR3 comprises 15 residues. The CDR3 DNA follows: TGTGCCAGCAGGCCCCCGGGACATCAGGAAGGGACCCAGTACTTC. Amino acid sequence: CASRPPGHQEGTQYF.

CDR3 DNA: TGTGCCAGCAGCAGAACCGTCCGAGCAGGAATAACCTACGAGCAGTACTTC. Protein: CASSRTVRAGITYEQYF. The chain combines TRBV7-2 with TRBJ2-7; D is uncertain. This CDR3 is built from 17 residues. Germline CDR1 reads SGHTA; CDR2 reads FQGNSA. Trimming pared 5 bases from V and 2 bases from J, leaving 22 bases between.

The genes are TRBV19 and TRBJ2-7, with D tentatively TRBD2 (7 bases). The CDR3 is 16 residues long. Germline V CDR1 and CDR2: LNHDA, SQIVND (reference sequence). V was cut by 3 bases and J by 2 bases, with 17 bases left in between. The CDR3 DNA reads as TGTGCCAGTAGTATGGGAAGGAGCGGGACACCCTACGAGCAGTACTTC. The encoded protein is CASSMGRSGTPYEQYF.

This chain uses TRBV10-3 with TRBJ1-3; 9 positions agree with TRBD1. Germline trimming cut 7 bases from V and 4 bases from J; bases unmatched to any gene: 8. The CDR3 covers 15 residues. Per germline, CDR1 ENHRY and CDR2 SYGVKD. DNA of the CDR3: TGTGCCATCACCTCACAGGGGGCGCGAGGAAACACCATATATTTT. Translated: CAITSQGARGNTIYF.